This is a list of T cell receptor beta chains from one sample in a study of T cell responses to AZD1222 COVID-19 vaccine. The assay was immunoSEQ multiplex PCR, and TCRdb's table has in-frame clones only and misses some. The data hold fewer than 200,000 clones, with approximately 92% observed a single time. The source was peripheral blood, collected 28 days after the second dose of the MenACWY control vaccine. These receptors came from an adult who received the MenACWY meningococcal vaccine as a control. The CDR3 runs from the conserved cysteine through the conserved F or W.

CDR3 protein,V gene,J gene
CASSLTPGHQETQYF,TRBV5-1,TRBJ2-5
CASSLMRTGGETQYF,TRBV27,TRBJ2-5
CASSKERVRNQPQHF,TRBV21-1,TRBJ1-5
CASSLNLLGPSTNSPLHF,TRBV27,TRBJ1-6
CASSLSGRGGNQPQHF,TRBV28,TRBJ1-5
CASSFVAGIRSGANVLTF,TRBV27,TRBJ2-6
CASSYFRGPDAYEQYF,TRBV6-5,TRBJ2-7
CASSPPEGTYEQYF,TRBV18,TRBJ2-7
CASSFPSGQGLGYTF,TRBV28,TRBJ1-2
CASSRGQGAVTYGYTF,TRBV18,TRBJ1-2
CASSIDLVAGTQPQHF,TRBV19,TRBJ1-5
CATSWSAGELFF,TRBV24-1,TRBJ2-2
CASSVGTGGTSYNEQFF,TRBV5-4,TRBJ2-1
CASREAGDTQYF,TRBV5-1,TRBJ2-3
CASSFTGQSNEKLFF,TRBV5-5,TRBJ1-4
CASSIDPRGPPPYNEQFF,TRBV19,TRBJ2-1